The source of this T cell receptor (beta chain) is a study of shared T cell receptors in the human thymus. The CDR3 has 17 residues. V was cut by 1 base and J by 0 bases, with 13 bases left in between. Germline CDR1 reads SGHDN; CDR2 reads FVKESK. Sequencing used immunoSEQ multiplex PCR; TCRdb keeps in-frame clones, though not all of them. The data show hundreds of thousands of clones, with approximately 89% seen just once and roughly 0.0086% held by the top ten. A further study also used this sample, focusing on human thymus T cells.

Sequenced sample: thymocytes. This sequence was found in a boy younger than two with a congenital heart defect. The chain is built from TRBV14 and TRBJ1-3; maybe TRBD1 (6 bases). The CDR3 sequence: CASSQAPTGHSGNTIYF. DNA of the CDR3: TGTGCCAGCAGCCAAGCTCCGACAGGCCACTCTGGAAACACCATATATTTT.